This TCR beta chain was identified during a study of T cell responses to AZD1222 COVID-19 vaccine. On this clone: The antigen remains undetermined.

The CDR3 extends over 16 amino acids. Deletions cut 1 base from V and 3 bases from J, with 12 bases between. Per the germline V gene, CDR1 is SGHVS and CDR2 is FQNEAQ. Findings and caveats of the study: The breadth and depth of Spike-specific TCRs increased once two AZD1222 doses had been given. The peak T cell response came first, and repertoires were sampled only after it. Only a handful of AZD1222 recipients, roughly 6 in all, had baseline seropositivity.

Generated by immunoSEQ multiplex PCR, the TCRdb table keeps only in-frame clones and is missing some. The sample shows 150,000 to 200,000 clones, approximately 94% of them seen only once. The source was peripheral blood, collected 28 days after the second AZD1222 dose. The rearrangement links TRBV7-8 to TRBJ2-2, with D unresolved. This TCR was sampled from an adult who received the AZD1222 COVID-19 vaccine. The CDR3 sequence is CASSLGFGGYTGELFF. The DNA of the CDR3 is TGTGCCAGCAGCTTAGGGTTCGGTGGGTACACCGGGGAGCTGTTTTTT.